The TCR beta chain under discussion was sequenced for a study of T-cell reconstitution after alpha-beta-depleted transplantation in children. Using unique molecular identifiers, the investigators prepared the TCRbeta library. One entry per CDR3 protein, called by TCRdb with MiXCR from the PCR reads. The repertoire holds 200,000 to 250,000 distinct CDR3 sequences, with 8% to 9.5% as singletons. The CDR3 extends over 15 amino acids. V was pared by 6 bases and J by 3 bases, with 17 bases between. The sequencing used PBMCs from the stem cell graft donor, collected from the stem cell graft. The TCR originated in a human donor who donated a stem cell graft to a child with acute lymphoblastic leukemia. The V and J genes are TRBV12-3 or TRBV12-4 and TRBJ1-1; no reliable D call. CDR3 sequence reads: CASSPGGAAYTEAFF. Written as DNA, the CDR3 is TGTGCCAGCAGCCCCGGAGGAGCAGCCTACACTGAAGCTTTCTTT.